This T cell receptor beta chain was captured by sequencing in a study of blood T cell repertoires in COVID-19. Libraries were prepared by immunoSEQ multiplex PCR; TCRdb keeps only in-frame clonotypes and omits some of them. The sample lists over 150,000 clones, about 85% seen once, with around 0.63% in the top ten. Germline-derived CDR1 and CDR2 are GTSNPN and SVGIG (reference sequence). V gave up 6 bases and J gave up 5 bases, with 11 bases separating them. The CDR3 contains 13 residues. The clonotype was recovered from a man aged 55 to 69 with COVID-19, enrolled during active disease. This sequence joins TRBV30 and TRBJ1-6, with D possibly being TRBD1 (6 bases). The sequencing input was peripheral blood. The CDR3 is CACPQGNNSPLHF. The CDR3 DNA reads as TGTGCCTGCCCACAGGGTAATAATTCACCCCTCCACTTT. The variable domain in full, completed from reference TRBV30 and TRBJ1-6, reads SQTIHQWPATLVQPVGSPLSLECTVEGTSNPNLYWYRQAAGRGLQLLFYSVGIGQISSEVPQNLSASRPQDRQFILSSKKLLLSDSGFYLCACPQGNNSPLHFGNGTRLTVT.